Listed below are T cell receptor beta chains from one sample, sequenced in a study of cytomegalovirus exposure and HLA in healthy donors. TCRdb's copy holds only in-frame clones and misses some; the assay was immunoSEQ multiplex PCR. The sample has 130,000 to 150,000 clones; more than 75% are singletons. The sample taken for sequencing was PBMCs. The receptors derive from a female donor in good health and CMV-seronegative. CDR3s include the opening cysteine and the closing phenylalanine or tryptophan. A D gene is named only where the DNA matches it firmly. A row's size may be missing; if present it is once, few, many or a size class.

j_call d_call clone_size v_call cdr3_nt cdr3_aa
TRBJ1-6 TRBD1 - TRBV5-1 TGCGCCAGCAGCTCACAGGGGGAAGTTTCACCCCTCCACTTT CASSSQGEVSPLHF
TRBJ2-7 TRBD2 once TRBV4-1 TGCGCCAGCAGCCAAGAGTCTAGCGGGATGGTTGAGCAGTACTTC CASSQESSGMVEQYF
TRBJ2-7 TRBD1 - TRBV15 TGTGCCACCAGCACCCTGCCCGGGACAGATGCCTACGAGCAGTACTTC CATSTLPGTDAYEQYF
TRBJ2-1 - - TRBV27 TGTGCCAGCAGTACAGGTAGCTCCTACAATGAGCAGTTCTTC CASSTGSSYNEQFF
TRBJ2-1 - - TRBV9 TGTGCCAGCAGTCCCAACGCGAATACCCGAACCCTTAACAATGAGCAGTTCTTC CASSPNANTRTLNNEQFF
TRBJ1-5 - - TRBV6-6 TGTGCCAGCAGTTACGGGGGGAATCAGCCCCAGCATTTT CASSYGGNQPQHF
TRBJ2-5 TRBD2 few TRBV6-6 TGTGCCAGCAGTTATGGACTAGCGGTGGAGACCCAGTACTTC CASSYGLAVETQYF
TRBJ2-7 TRBD1 - TRBV7-2 TGTGCCAGCAGCTTAGCCAGGGGACAGGGATCCTACGAGCAGTACTTC CASSLARGQGSYEQYF
TRBJ1-5 - - TRBV27 TGTGCCAGCAGTCCCCTCAATCAGCCCCAGCATTTT CASSPLNQPQHF
TRBJ2-2 - - TRBV7-9 TGTGCCAGCAGCTCCCCAGTGAAGCGGACCGGGGAGCTGTTTTTT CASSSPVKRTGELFF
TRBJ2-2 - - TRBV27 TGTGCCAGCAGTTTATCGCGAGACACCGGGGAGCTGTTTTTT CASSLSRDTGELFF
TRBJ1-5 - once TRBV5-4 TGTGCCAGCAGCGTCGACAGTAATCAGCCCCAGCATTTT CASSVDSNQPQHF
TRBJ1-1 - - TRBV30 TGTGCCTCAGCCCCCTCGCAGTACAGAGCTTTCTTT CASAPSQYRAFF
TRBJ1-1 - - TRBV6-1 TGTGCCAGCAGTGTACAGATCGGCACTGAAGCTTTCTTT CASSVQIGTEAFF
TRBJ2-4 TRBD1 - TRBV4-2 TGTGCCAGCAGCCAAGCAGGGGGCTCGGACATTCAGTACTTC CASSQAGGSDIQYF
TRBJ2-1 TRBD2 - TRBV6-5 TGTGCCAGCAGTTACTCTAGCGGGAGGGCCGTATATGAGCAGTTCTTC CASSYSSGRAVYEQFF
TRBJ2-3 - few TRBV4-3 TGCGCCAGCAGCCAAGATAGGCGGGACACAGATACGCAGTATTTT CASSQDRRDTDTQYF
TRBJ2-7 TRBD2 - TRBV19 TGTGCCAGTAGTATAGCGCGGGGGAGGGAGCAGTACTTC CASSIARGREQYF
TRBJ1-1 - - TRBV27 TGTGCCAGCAGTTTATCGATAAGCGCCGAAGCTTTCTTT CASSLSISAEAFF
TRBJ1-2 TRBD1 - TRBV19 TGTGCCAGTAGTATAGTCGACAGGGGCTATGGCTACACCTTC CASSIVDRGYGYTF
TRBJ2-3 - - TRBV29-1 TGCAGCGCTGACCTCCCGCCAGGGTCTGACACAGATACGCAGTATTTT CSADLPPGSDTDTQYF
TRBJ1-5 TRBD1 - TRBV28 TGTGCCAGCAGCCCAGACAGGGGTCGATATGGCAATCAGCCCCAGCATTTT CASSPDRGRYGNQPQHF
TRBJ1-2 - few TRBV5-6 TGTGCCAGCAGTCCGGGCCAGGGGCTTGGCTACACCTTC CASSPGQGLGYTF
TRBJ2-2 - - TRBV7-2 TGTGCCAGCAGCGTAACTAGTTCCGGGGAGCTGTTTTTT CASSVTSSGELFF
TRBJ1-2 TRBD1 - TRBV19 TGTGCCAGTAGTATCGACAGGGGGCAAAGTGGCTACACCTTC CASSIDRGQSGYTF
TRBJ2-7 - - TRBV1 TGCACCAGCAGCCAAACCCAAAGCGGGACTAGCGGGGGGGCCTCCTACGAGCAGTACTTC CTSSQTQSGTSGGASYEQYF
TRBJ1-2 - - TRBV15 TGTGCCACCAGCGTGGACAGATCCTTTGGCTACACCTTC CATSVDRSFGYTF
TRBJ2-2 - - TRBV4-1 TGCGCCAGCAGCCAAGAGGTTCGGGCCGGGGAGCTGTTTTTT CASSQEVRAGELFF
TRBJ1-2 - - TRBV28 TGTGCCAGCAGTTTCCGGGGAACCCACACCTTC CASSFRGTHTF
TRBJ2-5 - - TRBV12-5 TGTGCTAGTGGTCGGACTCCGGTGGAGACCCAGTACTTC CASGRTPVETQYF
TRBJ2-2 - once TRBV27 TGTGCCAGCAGTTTCCGAGGAGGCCCGAATAGCGCCGGGGAGCTGTTTTTT CASSFRGGPNSAGELFF
TRBJ1-2 TRBD1 - TRBV29-1 TGCAGCGTTCGACAGGGGAACTATGGCTACACCTTC CSVRQGNYGYTF
TRBJ1-1 TRBD1 once TRBV13 TGTGCCAGCAGCAAAGGGGACAGGGAGATCACTGAAGCTTTCTTT CASSKGDREITEAFF
TRBJ2-1 TRBD2 - TRBV4-3 TGCGCCAGCAGCCAAGAAATCGGGAGGTACAATGAGCAGTTCTTC CASSQEIGRYNEQFF
TRBJ1-1 - - TRBV6-6 TGTGCCAGCATGGGGCGGACAAACACTGAAGCTTTCTTT CASMGRTNTEAFF
TRBJ2-7 TRBD1 once TRBV7-2 TGTGCCAGCAGCTTTAACAGGGGGCCCTACGAGCAGTACTTC CASSFNRGPYEQYF
TRBJ1-2 - - TRBV4-1 TGCGCCAGCAGCCAAGTAGGGCAGGGGAACTATGGCTACACCTTC CASSQVGQGNYGYTF
TRBJ2-2 - - TRBV28 TGTGCCAGCAGTGCGACAGTCACCGGGGAGCTGTTTTTT CASSATVTGELFF
TRBJ2-1 - - TRBV4-1 TGCGCCAGCAGCCAAGCTCGGGTTGGTGAGCAGTTCTTC CASSQARVGEQFF
TRBJ2-7 TRBD2 - TRBV4-1 TGCGCCAGCAGCCAAGATCCAAACCTGGGGGCGGGAGGGTCCTACGAGCAGTACTTC CASSQDPNLGAGGSYEQYF
TRBJ2-1 - - TRBV5-1 TGCGCCAGCAGCTTGGCGGGTAGCGTCAATGAGCAGTTCTTC CASSLAGSVNEQFF